The 3 T cell receptor beta chains below come from one sample, sequenced in a study of blood T cell repertoires in COVID-19. Here immunoSEQ multiplex PCR was the method, and the copy in TCRdb shows in-frame clones only, minus some. The data show over 200,000 clones, with over 75% seen just once and approximately 8.7% held by the top ten. The material sequenced was peripheral blood. The receptor set was obtained from a woman aged 80 or over with acute or convalescent COVID-19.

The chain links TRBV20-1 to TRBJ2-3; a possible D gene is TRBD2 (6 bases). Germline V gene lookup returns CDR1 DFQATT and CDR2 SNEGSKA (reference sequence). Trimming removed 4 bases at V and 10 bases at J, with 12 bases between. CDR3 length: 11 amino acids. In DNA form, the CDR3 reads TGCAGTGCTAAGGAGGGGTGGGCGCAGTATTTT. As protein: CSAKEGWAQYF.

Many counts were recorded for this clone. This rearrangement joins TRBV12-3 or TRBV12-4 to TRBJ2-1, with D perhaps matching TRBD1 (6 bases). This CDR3 has 12 residues. V lost 4 bases to trimming and J lost 12 bases, with 13 bases between them. CDR3 sequence (DNA): TGTGCCAGCAGTTCATACAGGGATAGGCAGTTCTTC. This codes for CASSSYRDRQFF.

The chain carries TRBV5-1 and TRBJ2-5; TRBD1 aligns across 12 bases. This CDR3 has 15 residues. The V gene end was trimmed by 5 bases and the J gene end by 4 bases; junction bases not matched to a gene: 6. CDR1 and CDR2 (germline): SGHRS, YFSETQ. CDR3 region: CASSRDRGHVETQYF. The CDR3 DNA follows: TGCGCCAGCAGTAGGGACAGGGGGCATGTAGAGACCCAGTACTTC. Variable domain in full (rest from reference TRBV5-1 and TRBJ2-5): KAGVTQTPRYLIKTRGQQVTLSCSPISGHRSVSWYQQTPGQGLQFLFEYFSETQRNKGNFPGRFSGRQFSNSRSEMNVSTLELGDSALYLCASSRDRGHVETQYFGPGTRLLVL.